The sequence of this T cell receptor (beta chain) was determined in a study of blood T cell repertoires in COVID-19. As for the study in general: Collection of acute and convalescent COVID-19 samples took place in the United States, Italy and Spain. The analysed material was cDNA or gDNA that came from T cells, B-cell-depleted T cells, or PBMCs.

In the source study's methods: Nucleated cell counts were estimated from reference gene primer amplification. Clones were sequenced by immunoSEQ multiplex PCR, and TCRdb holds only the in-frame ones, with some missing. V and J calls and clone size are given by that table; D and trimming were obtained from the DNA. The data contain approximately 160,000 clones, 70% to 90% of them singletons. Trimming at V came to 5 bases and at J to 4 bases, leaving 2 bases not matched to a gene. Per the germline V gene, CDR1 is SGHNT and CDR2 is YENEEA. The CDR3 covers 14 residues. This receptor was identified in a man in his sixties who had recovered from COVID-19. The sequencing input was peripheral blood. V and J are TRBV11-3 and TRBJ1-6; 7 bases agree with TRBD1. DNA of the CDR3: TGTGCCAGCAGCGCGGGACAGTATAATTCACCCCTCCACTTT. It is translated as CASSAGQYNSPLHF.